This T cell receptor beta chain stems from a study of cytomegalovirus exposure and HLA in healthy donors. Unmatched junction bases numbered 19, after V lost 2 bases and J lost 8 bases. The CDR3 runs to 19 residues. CDR1 and CDR2 (germline): SGHDT, YYEEEE. The study's findings and limits: CMV serostatus was the sole immune exposure data available. Associated with cytomegalovirus, according to the listing, were 150 to 200 TCR beta chains. Association of a missense DCLRE1C variant with TCR beta V- and J-gene trimming was reported in a later analysis. Of the V segments, some could not be distinguished, including TRBV6-2 and TRBV6-3, and were excluded.

Use of 60 Vbeta and 13 Jbeta primers characterized the PCR. TCRdb keeps only in-frame clones here, not all; method: immunoSEQ multiplex PCR. The sample comprises 150,000 or so clones, approximately 79% of which are singletons, and about 1% rests with the top ten. For this clone: The antigen remains unidentified.

Sequenced input: PBMCs. The sequence derives from a woman aged 45-65 years in good health and CMV-seropositive. The J gene is TRBJ2-1, the V gene TRBV5-6, with 10 bases aligning to TRBD2. The CDR3 loop is CASSFGLAAVFLSSDEQFF. Written as DNA, the CDR3 is TGTGCCAGCAGCTTTGGACTAGCGGCAGTGTTCTTAAGTTCAGATGAGCAGTTCTTC.